Only a few counts were recorded for the clone carrying this T cell receptor (beta chain). The antigen is unknown. The data belong to a study of T-cell memory formation after mild COVID-19. TCRdb processed the 5' RACE reads anew with MiXCR; each CDR3 protein has one entry. Seen here are around 450,000 distinct CDR3 sequences, roughly 20% observed once, and the top ten hold approximately 8.4%. Study-level findings and limits: The study found contracting CD4+ clones mainly in CM and EM and contracting CD8+ clones in EMRA.

Specimen: PBMCs or a T cell subset sorted from them (not recorded which). This receptor was obtained from an adult woman who had mild COVID-19 (a few samples of this study predate the infection). Cell type and time point are not known.

The CDR3 here is CASSRMTGGETQYF. DNA for the CDR3: TGCGCCAGCAGCCGAATGACAGGGGGCGAGACCCAGTACTTC. The rearrangement uses TRBV4-3 and TRBJ2-5; 10 bases agree with TRBD1. The germline V gene encodes CDR1 LGHNA and CDR2 YSLEER. The V segment lost 4 bases and the J segment 5 bases; nucleotides outside the gene matches: 4. This CDR3 has 14 residues.